These 9 T cell receptor beta chains were all obtained from the same sample, sequenced in a study of T cell responses to AZD1222 COVID-19 vaccine. Profiled with immunoSEQ multiplex PCR; TCRdb holds only in-frame clones, not every one. In the table there are 130,000 to 150,000 clones, more than 70% of which are singletons. Sequenced here: peripheral blood, sampled 28 days after the second AZD1222 dose. Receptors were obtained from an adult who received the AZD1222 COVID-19 vaccine.

The rearrangement joins TRBV15 to TRBJ1-1; D is uncertain. V lost 5 bases and J lost 3, with 10 bases in between. This CDR3 region has 13 residues. Germline V lookup: CDR1 LNHNV, CDR2 YYDKDF (reference sequence). The CDR3 sequence: CATSSALYTEAFF. The CDR3 region has the DNA TGTGCCACCAGCTCGGCCCTCTACACTGAAGCTTTCTTT.

Note on this clone: Other DNA sequences from this sample encode an identical CDR3 as well. The chain employs TRBV30 and TRBJ2-7; a weak D match, TRBD1 (5 bases). Germline lookup yields CDR1 GTSNPN and CDR2 SVGIG (reference sequence). V gave up 0 bases and J gave up 4 bases, with 10 bases separating them. The CDR3 is made up of 13 amino acids. The CDR3 region is CAWSVGAAYEQYF. In DNA form, the CDR3 reads TGTGCCTGGAGTGTAGGGGCGGCTTACGAGCAGTACTTC.

V and J are TRBV6-5 and TRBJ1-6, with D possibly TRBD1 on 5 matching bases. V was clipped by 0 bases and J by 10 bases, with 7 bases between them. Looked up from germline, CDR1 is MNHEY and CDR2 is SVGAGI. The CDR3 runs to 13 residues. The CDR3 reads CASSYSRDSPLHF. The CDR3 coding sequence is TGTGCCAGCAGTTACTCCAGGGACTCACCCCTCCACTTT.

The chain employs TRBV27 and TRBJ2-1, with TRBD2 matching over 13 bases. V lost 6 bases to trimming and J lost 3 bases; unmatched junction nucleotides: 2. Germline assignment: CDR1 MNHEY and CDR2 SMNVEV (reference sequence). The CDR3 loop spans 15 amino acids. The CDR3 reads CASRLAGGLYNEQFF. The CDR3 DNA is TGTGCCAGCAGACTAGCGGGGGGGCTCTACAATGAGCAGTTCTTC.

The chain couples TRBV7-2 to TRBJ1-6; D uncertain. The CDR3 sequence is 13 residues long. Trimming removed 4 bases from V and 7 bases from J, with 8 bases in between. From germline, CDR1 is SGHTA and CDR2 FQGNSA. Here the CDR3 reads CASSSSGNSPLHF. The CDR3 DNA sequence: TGTGCCAGCAGCTCGTCGGGGAATTCACCCCTCCACTTT.

The chain joins TRBV19 to TRBJ2-7, with TRBD1 as a possible D gene (6 bases). Germline CDR1 and CDR2: LNHDA and SQIVND (reference sequence). There are 12 residues in the CDR3. Trimming pared 6 bases from V and 3 bases from J, leaving 9 bases between. The CDR3 loop is CASSVQGYEQYF. The CDR3 coding sequence is TGTGCCAGTAGCGTACAGGGCTACGAGCAGTACTTC.

The V call is TRBV5-8, the J call TRBJ2-1; the D call may be TRBD1 or TRBD2 (7 bases each). V dropped 0 bases and J dropped 3 bases, with 10 bases sitting between them. Germline V gene sequence: CDR1 SGHTS, CDR2 YDEGEE. There are 15 residues in the CDR3. The CDR3 loop reads CASSLAGGVYNEQFF. The DNA for the CDR3 is TGTGCCAGCAGCTTGGCAGGGGGGGTCTACAATGAGCAGTTCTTC.

In DNA, the CDR3 is TGTGCCTGGAGTGTAGGAGTCTTTGAAGCTTTCTTT. The encoded protein is CAWSVGVFEAFF. The chain uses TRBV30 and TRBJ1-1; D call uncertain. CDR3 size: 12 residues. Germline CDR1 GTSNPN, CDR2 SVGIG (reference sequence). The V end lost 0 bases, the J end lost 7 bases, and 9 bases lay between the germline ends.

The chain couples TRBV6-5 to TRBJ1-3; D is unclear. Trimming left V 7 bases short and J 4 bases short, with 8 bases between. From germline, CDR1 is MNHEY and CDR2 SVGAGI. This CDR3 region has 12 residues. The CDR3 DNA reads as TGTGCCAGCACCATGGGGGGAAACACCATATATTTT. As protein: CASTMGGNTIYF.